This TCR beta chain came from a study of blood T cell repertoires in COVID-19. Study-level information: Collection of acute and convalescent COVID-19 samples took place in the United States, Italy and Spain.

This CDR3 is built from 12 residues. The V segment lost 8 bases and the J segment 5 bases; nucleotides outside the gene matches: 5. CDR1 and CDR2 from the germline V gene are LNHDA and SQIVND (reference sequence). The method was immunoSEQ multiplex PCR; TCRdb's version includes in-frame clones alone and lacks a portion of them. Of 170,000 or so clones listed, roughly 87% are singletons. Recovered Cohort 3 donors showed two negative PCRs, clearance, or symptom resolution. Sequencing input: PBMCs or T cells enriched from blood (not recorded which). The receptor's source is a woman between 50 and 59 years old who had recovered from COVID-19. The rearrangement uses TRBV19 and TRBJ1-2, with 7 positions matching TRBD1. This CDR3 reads CASEDRVYGYTF. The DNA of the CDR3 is TGTGCCAGTGAAGACAGGGTGTATGGCTACACCTTC.